A single sample gave rise to the 29 T cell receptor beta chains below, sequenced in a study of T cell responses to AZD1222 COVID-19 vaccine. TCRdb keeps only in-frame clones here, not all; method: immunoSEQ multiplex PCR. Here the sample spans about 220,000 clones, roughly 91% being singletons. The material was peripheral blood, obtained on day 0 of MenACWY control vaccination. The receptors were gathered from an adult in good health.

The chain employs TRBV5-1 and TRBJ2-2; 7 bases are shared with TRBD2. The CDR3 contains 14 residues. From germline, CDR1 is SGHRS and CDR2 YFSETQ. After removal of 4 bases from V and 7 bases from J, the junction contained 7 bases not matched to a gene. This chain's CDR3 is CASSHIGLVGELFF. The CDR3 DNA reads TGCGCCAGCAGCCATATTGGACTAGTCGGGGAGCTGTTTTTT. The full variable domain, completed using reference TRBV5-1 and TRBJ2-2, is KAGVTQTPRYLIKTRGQQVTLSCSPISGHRSVSWYQQTPGQGLQFLFEYFSETQRNKGNFPGRFSGRQFSNSRSEMNVSTLELGDSALYLCASSHIGLVGELFFGEGSRLTVL.

This chain uses TRBV7-2 with TRBJ1-3; weak D call: TRBD1 (5 bases). Germline CDR1 is SGHTA and CDR2 is FQGNSA. This CDR3 contains 17 residues. V was shortened by 6 bases and J by 2 bases, with 20 bases between the two germline ends. CDR3: CASRGGTPLLPGNTIYF. The CDR3 nucleotides read TGTGCCAGCAGGGGTGGGACCCCCCTCCTTCCTGGAAACACCATATATTTT.

The chain joins TRBV5-1 to TRBJ1-4; D is unclear. CDR1 is SGHRS and CDR2 is YFSETQ in the germline V gene. Trimming removed 0 bases from V and 3 bases from J, with 9 bases in between. The CDR3 spans 15 residues. The CDR3 DNA follows: TGCGCCAGCAGCTTGGTGAACGGCCCTAATGAAAAACTGTTTTTT. This encodes CASSLVNGPNEKLFF.

The chain is built from TRBV19 and TRBJ2-7, with a weak D call TRBD1 (5 bases). Germline assignment: CDR1 LNHDA and CDR2 SQIVND (reference sequence). The ends were cut back, 5 bases at V and 3 bases at J, with 14 bases in the middle. The CDR3 runs 14 residues. The CDR3 spells CASSFRQGLYEQYF. In nucleotides, the CDR3 is TGTGCCAGTAGTTTTCGCCAGGGCCTCTACGAGCAGTACTTC.

The chain couples TRBV27 to TRBJ2-7; D is uncertain. CDR3 size: 13 residues. Germline V CDR1 and CDR2: MNHEY, SMNVEV (reference sequence). Trimming took 3 bases from V and 4 from J, leaving 10 bases between them. CDR3: CASSFTLGYEQYF. CDR3 nucleotides: TGTGCCAGCAGTTTTACTCTGGGATACGAGCAGTACTTC.

V usage is TRBV4-3 and J usage is TRBJ2-4, with D maybe TRBD1 (7 bases). CDR1 LGHNA and CDR2 YSLEER come from the germline V gene. The CDR3 is 15 residues long. V was pared by 3 bases and J by 4 bases, with 13 bases between. CDR3 region: CASSHRDSGKNIQYF. Here the CDR3 DNA reads TGCGCCAGCAGCCACCGGGACAGCGGGAAAAACATTCAGTACTTC.

The chain recombines TRBV18 with TRBJ1-6; D remains unclear. The CDR3 runs 13 residues. CDR1 KGHSH and CDR2 LQKENI come from the germline V gene. V was pared by 3 bases and J by 9 bases, with 9 bases between. CDR3 nucleotide sequence: TGTGCCAGCTCACCGGAAAGGATTTCACCCCTCCACTTT. Protein product: CASSPERISPLHF.

The CDR3 loop is CASSADRYSYNEQFF. The CDR3 nucleotides read TGTGCCAGCAGCGCGGACAGGTACTCCTACAATGAGCAGTTCTTC. This chain connects TRBV5-5 to TRBJ2-1, with TRBD1 matching 7 bases. This CDR3 spans 15 amino acids. The V gene's germline CDR1 is SGHKS and CDR2 YYEKEE (reference sequence). Unmatched junction bases numbered 4, after V lost 4 bases and J lost 0 bases.

This chain links TRBV6-1 with TRBJ1-1; weak D call: TRBD1 (5 bases). The V gene's germline CDR1 is MNHNS and CDR2 SASEGT. The CDR3 is 15 residues long. Trimming stripped 3 bases from V and 1 base from J, with 12 bases between. The CDR3 nucleotides are TGTGCCAGCAGTGACAACCTTAGGGGGAACACTGAAGCTTTCTTT. As protein: CASSDNLRGNTEAFF.

The CDR3 coding sequence is TGCGCCAGCAGCCAAGGGGTGGCGGAGAACACTGAAGCTTTCTTT. The encoded protein is CASSQGVAENTEAFF. The rearrangement uses TRBV4-1 and TRBJ1-1; D remains ambiguous. CDR1 is MGHRA, CDR2 YSYEKL, per germline. CDR3 length: 15 residues. V shed 1 base and J shed 1 base, with 10 bases lying between them.

V usage is TRBV6-5 and J usage is TRBJ1-5; 8 nucleotides agree with TRBD1. V dropped 2 bases and J dropped 2; count of bases not matched to a gene: 5. The germline gives CDR1 MNHEY, CDR2 SVGAGI. The length of the CDR3 is 16 residues. The CDR3 loop is CASSYGQGGGNQPQHF. The CDR3, as DNA: TGTGCCAGCAGTTACGGACAGGGCGGCGGCAATCAGCCCCAGCATTTT.

This clone has just one count. The V gene is TRBV28, the J gene TRBJ1-2, with TRBD1 as a possible D gene (6 bases). The CDR3 covers 14 residues. The ends were cut back, 3 bases at V and 6 bases at J, with 14 bases in the middle. CDR1 and CDR2 (germline): MDHEN, SYDVKM. The CDR3 DNA follows: TGTGCCAGCAGTTTCGGGGGCGCGTCTCATGGCTACACCTTC. This sequence encodes CASSFGGASHGYTF.

This sequence joins TRBV7-9 and TRBJ1-2, with 9 bases that match TRBD1. The CDR3 is made up of 16 amino acids. Germline V gene sequence: CDR1 SEHNR, CDR2 FQNEAQ (reference sequence). The V segment lost 0 bases and the J segment 6 bases; nucleotides outside the gene matches: 8. Here the CDR3 reads CASSLAGTGFENGYTF. The CDR3 DNA reads as TGTGCCAGCAGCTTAGCCGGGACAGGGTTCGAAAATGGCTACACCTTC.

The chain links TRBV7-7 to TRBJ2-5; TRBD2 agrees at 12 bases. CDR1 is SSHAT and CDR2 is FNYEAQ in the germline V gene (reference sequence). The CDR3 contains 15 residues. The J segment lost 2 bases and the V segment lost 5 bases, leaving 3 bases of the junction unmatched. CDR3 residues: CASSLGLAGQETQYF. The CDR3 DNA follows: TGTGCCAGCAGCCTCGGACTAGCGGGGCAAGAGACCCAGTACTTC.

On this clone itself: One end of the junction is discordant with germline, which a read error may explain. The chain employs TRBV19 and TRBJ1-6, with 7 bases aligning to TRBD1. Germline V gives CDR1 LNHDA, CDR2 SQIVND (reference sequence). The CDR3 length is 14 residues. Here the CDR3 DNA reads TGTGCCAGTAGTAGGACGACAGGGAATTCACCCCCCCACTTT. Encoded protein: CASSRTTGNSPPHF.

The V call is TRBV9, the J call TRBJ1-2, with D unresolved. Germline V gene data show CDR1 as SGDLS and CDR2 as YYNGEE. The CDR3 sequence is 15 residues long. The V end was cut by 4 bases, the J end by 2 bases, with 15 bases between. The DNA for the CDR3 is TGTGCCAGCAGCCCATGGACTCTAAACAACTATGGCTACACCTTC. Its protein is CASSPWTLNNYGYTF.

The rearrangement links TRBV2 to TRBJ1-1; unclear D gene. The CDR3 has 13 residues. Germline values: CDR1 SNHLY, CDR2 FYNNEI. V lost 6 bases to trimming and J lost 2 bases, with 10 bases between them. The CDR3 loop reads CASSADGNTEAFF. CDR3 in DNA: TGTGCCAGCAGCGCCGACGGTAACACTGAAGCTTTCTTT.

This chain links TRBV24-1 with TRBJ2-7, with D perhaps assigned TRBD1 or TRBD2 (5 bases each). V lost 8 bases, J lost 2 bases, and 18 bases lay in between. The germline CDR1 and CDR2 sequences are KGHDR and SFDVKD. The CDR3 consists of 15 residues. This CDR3 is CATTNPRGGTYEQYF. In DNA form, the CDR3 reads TGTGCCACCACCAACCCCCGGGGCGGAACCTACGAGCAGTACTTC.

V gene TRBV10-3 combines with J gene TRBJ1-2; the D is unclear. Deletions cut 6 bases from V and 4 bases from J, with 12 bases between. Germline values: CDR1 ENHRY, CDR2 SYGVKD. The CDR3 totals 13 residues. The CDR3 is CAIREDGLYGYTF. CDR3 nucleotides: TGTGCCATCAGGGAGGACGGGCTCTATGGCTACACCTTC.

V gene TRBV13 combines with J gene TRBJ1-1; no firm D call. The CDR3 has 11 amino acids. With 5 bases removed from V and 7 bases from J, the gap between germline ends came to 8 bases. Germline assignment: CDR1 PRHDT and CDR2 FYEKMQ (reference sequence). The CDR3 nucleotides are TGTGCCAGCAGCAACCGCCTTGAAGCTTTCTTT. Translating gives CASSNRLEAFF.

This rearrangement joins TRBV19 to TRBJ2-6; D not certain. CDR1 is LNHDA and CDR2 is SQIVND in the germline V gene (reference sequence). V shed 3 bases and J shed 2 bases, with 8 bases lying between them. The CDR3 has 15 amino acids. The CDR3, as DNA: TGTGCCAGTAGTATCGCTGCCACTGGGGCCAACGTCCTGACTTTC. It yields the protein CASSIAATGANVLTF.

The V call is TRBV15, the J call TRBJ1-2; possibly TRBD1 for D (6 bases). The germline CDR1 and CDR2 sequences are LNHNV and YYDKDF (reference sequence). The CDR3 totals 13 residues. Between the trimmed V and J ends, which lost 2 bases and 7 bases, there was a span of 11 bases. CDR3 DNA: TGTGCCACCAGCAGATCAACAGGGCTTGGCTACACCTTC. This codes for CATSRSTGLGYTF.

The J gene is TRBJ1-6, the V gene TRBV7-5. TRBV7-5 is termed a pseudogene. The CDR3 is 17 amino acids. In DNA, the CDR3 is TGTGCCAGAACCCTCGGGTTCGGGTTAATCTATAATTCACCCCTCCACTTT. Translated: CARTLGFGLIYNSPLHF.

This rearrangement joins TRBV2 to TRBJ1-2; no definite D call. V was cut by 4 bases and J by 7 bases, with 13 bases left in between. This CDR3 has 13 residues. Germline CDR1 reads SNHLY; CDR2 reads FYNNEI. In DNA form, the CDR3 reads TGTGCCAGCAGTGGGGCCCCCTTGGGTGGCTACACCTTC. It encodes CASSGAPLGGYTF.

This clone was found once. This rearrangement joins TRBV29-1 to TRBJ2-1, with 9 nucleotides matching TRBD2. Trimming at V came to 3 bases and at J to 2 bases, leaving 11 bases not matched to a gene. CDR3 length equals 17 residues. From germline, CDR1 is SQVTM and CDR2 ANQGSEA. The CDR3 here is CSVERGPAGGPYNEQFF. The CDR3, as DNA: TGCAGCGTTGAGAGGGGCCCAGCGGGGGGCCCCTACAATGAGCAGTTCTTC.

This clone was detected a few times. Written as DNA, the CDR3 is TGTGCCAGCAGTGAACGCTTCGGTTATGGCTACACCTTC. This gives the protein CASSERFGYGYTF. This chain links TRBV2 with TRBJ1-2, with D uncertain. Trimming stripped 2 bases from V and 5 bases from J, with 9 bases between. CDR1 and CDR2 from the germline V gene are SNHLY and FYNNEI. This CDR3 is 13 amino acids long.

The rearrangement links TRBV4-1 to TRBJ1-4; D is perhaps TRBD1 (5 bases). Trimming took 4 bases from V and 1 from J, leaving 10 bases between them. Germline assignment: CDR1 MGHRA and CDR2 YSYEKL. The CDR3 covers 15 residues. In nucleotides, the CDR3 is TGCGCCAGCAGCCCTCAGGGAGGAACTAATGAAAAACTGTTTTTT. As protein: CASSPQGGTNEKLFF.

This clone was recorded once. The chain links TRBV5-8 to TRBJ2-7, with no clear D. V lost 1 base to trimming and J lost 0 bases, with 8 bases between them. Germline CDR1 SGHTS, CDR2 YDEGEE. This CDR3 is built from 14 residues. The CDR3: CASSLSQSSYEQYF. The CDR3 DNA reads TGTGCCAGCAGCTTGTCGCAGAGCTCCTACGAGCAGTACTTC.

The rearrangement uses TRBV12-3 or TRBV12-4 and TRBJ1-2, with 8 positions matching TRBD1. The V and J ends lost 5 bases and 8 bases, in that order; junction bases with no gene match: 4. This CDR3 has 12 residues. CDR3: CASSQGARGYTF. The CDR3 DNA is TGTGCCAGCAGTCAGGGGGCGCGGGGCTACACCTTC.